The rows below give T cell receptor beta chains drawn from one sample of a study of cytomegalovirus exposure and HLA in healthy donors. Profiled with immunoSEQ multiplex PCR; TCRdb holds only in-frame clones, not every one. The data contain about 120,000 clones, roughly 80% of them seen just once; the ten biggest clones take up 2% to 2.5%. What was sequenced was PBMCs. These receptors were obtained from a man younger than 45 in good health and CMV-seronegative. Each CDR3 is given with its conserved first and last residue. D genes are given only for firm matches. A row's size may be missing; if present it is once, few, many or a size class.

CDR3aa	CDR3nt	abundance	d_gene	v_gene	j_gene
CASSQSKDSSYEQYF	TGCGCCAGCAGTCAATCCAAGGACAGCTCCTACGAGCAGTACTTC	NA	NA	TRBV23-1	TRBJ2-7
CASSLSPQETQYF	TGCGCCAGCAGCCTAAGTCCCCAAGAGACCCAGTACTTC	few	NA	TRBV5-1	TRBJ2-5
CASSLWSGTSAEQYF	TGTGCCAGCAGTTTATGGTCCGGGACTAGTGCCGAGCAGTACTTC	NA	TRBD2	TRBV28	TRBJ2-7
CASSPGQGYTEAFF	TGTGCCAGCAGTCCCGGACAGGGATACACTGAAGCTTTCTTT	NA	TRBD1	TRBV6-1	TRBJ1-1
CAISDAGDNYGYTF	TGTGCCATCAGTGATGCGGGCGACAACTATGGCTACACCTTC	NA	NA	TRBV10-3	TRBJ1-2
CASSLVALGADTQYF	TGCGCCAGCAGCTTGGTGGCTTTAGGAGCAGATACGCAGTATTTT	NA	NA	TRBV5-1	TRBJ2-3
CASGGLAGADYNEQFF	TGTGCCTCAGGGGGGCTAGCGGGGGCCGATTACAATGAGCAGTTCTTC	NA	TRBD2	TRBV10-3	TRBJ2-1
CASSAGTGQSYEQYF	TGTGCCAGCAGTGCCGGGACAGGGCAATCCTACGAGCAGTACTTC	NA	TRBD1	TRBV2	TRBJ2-7
CASSVSGTADYEQYF	TGTGCCAGCAGCGTCTCAGGGACAGCTGACTACGAGCAGTACTTC	once	TRBD1	TRBV9	TRBJ2-7
CASSPRGTGHGDTQYF	TGTGCCAGCAGCCCTAGGGGGACAGGGCATGGAGATACGCAGTATTTT	NA	TRBD1	TRBV7-9	TRBJ2-3
CASSQALLAGVPPLLNEQYF	TGCGCCAGCAGCCAAGCTCTTCTAGCGGGGGTCCCACCTTTGCTTAACGAGCAGTACTTC	NA	TRBD2	TRBV4-1	TRBJ2-7
CASSNPTRGSGYNSPLHF	TGTGCCAGCAGTAACCCTACCAGGGGATCAGGTTATAATTCACCCCTCCACTTT	NA	NA	TRBV28	TRBJ1-6
CASSRGSRSEQYF	TGTGCCAGCAGTCGGGGTTCAAGAAGCGAGCAGTACTTC	once	NA	TRBV6-5	TRBJ2-7
CASSVTSSTSTDTQYF	TGTGCCAGCAGTGTCACTAGCTCAACTAGCACAGATACGCAGTATTTT	NA	NA	TRBV6-1	TRBJ2-3
CASSPDRGGEAFF	TGTGCCAGCAGTCCGGACAGAGGTGGGGAAGCTTTCTTT	NA	NA	TRBV27	TRBJ1-1
CASNSRDRGYNEQFF	TGTGCCAGCAACTCACGGGACAGGGGCTACAATGAGCAGTTCTTC	NA	TRBD1	TRBV5-6	TRBJ2-1
CASTRRATGGGTGELFF	TGTGCCAGTACCAGACGAGCGACAGGGGGCGGCACCGGGGAGCTGTTTTTT	NA	TRBD1	TRBV19	TRBJ2-2
CASSPQGLGRTEAFF	TGTGCCAGCAGCCCCCAGGGCCTAGGGAGGACTGAAGCTTTCTTT	NA	NA	TRBV14	TRBJ1-1
CASSSVPYEQYF	TGTGCCAGCAGTTCAGTACCCTACGAGCAGTACTTC	NA	NA	TRBV6-1	TRBJ2-7
CASSDSQGMGRETQYF	TGTGCCAGCAGTGATTCACAGGGGATGGGTCGGGAGACCCAGTACTTC	NA	TRBD1	TRBV6-1	TRBJ2-5
CASSSQGGEAEAFF	TGTGCCAGTAGCTCTCAGGGGGGAGAGGCTGAAGCTTTCTTT	NA	TRBD1	TRBV19	TRBJ1-1
CASSLRQMNTEAFF	TGCGCCAGCAGTCTCCGACAGATGAACACTGAAGCTTTCTTT	NA	NA	TRBV5-1	TRBJ1-1
CATSRDLGGAPKNIQYF	TGTGCCACCAGCAGAGATCTGGGGGGGGCACCTAAAAACATTCAGTACTTC	NA	NA	TRBV15	TRBJ2-4
CASSLAGGSSGGADTQYF	TGCGCCAGCAGCTTGGCCGGGGGAAGTAGCGGGGGGGCAGATACGCAGTATTTT	NA	TRBD2	TRBV5-1	TRBJ2-3
CASSPSRAGELFF	TGTGCCAGTAGTCCAAGCAGGGCGGGGGAGCTGTTTTTT	NA	NA	TRBV19	TRBJ2-2
CASSPTGYEQFF	TGTGCCAGCAGTCCTACAGGGTATGAGCAGTTCTTC	NA	NA	TRBV11-2	TRBJ2-1
CASSYSIGGAYEQYF	TGTGCCAGCAGTTACTCGATCGGTGGAGCCTACGAGCAGTACTTC	once	NA	TRBV6-5	TRBJ2-7
CASSFTGTVGAGELFF	TGCGCCAGCAGCTTCACAGGGACGGTGGGAGCGGGGGAGCTGTTTTTT	NA	NA	TRBV5-1	TRBJ2-2
CASSLGHGELFF	TGTGCCAGCAGTTTAGGACACGGGGAGCTGTTTTTT	NA	NA	TRBV28	TRBJ2-2
CASSNGIFYEQYF	TGTGCCAGCAGTAACGGGATCTTCTACGAGCAGTACTTC	NA	NA	TRBV6-6	TRBJ2-7
CASSLVRGGSTNEKLFF	TGTGCCAGCAGCTTAGTCAGGGGCGGATCAACTAATGAAAAACTGTTTTTT	NA	NA	TRBV7-9	TRBJ1-4
CASSPGFGTGSNEQYF	TGTGCCAGCTCACCGGGTTTCGGGACAGGGTCGAACGAGCAGTACTTC	once	TRBD1	TRBV18	TRBJ2-7
CASTETPAGELFF	TGTGCCAGTACCGAGACTCCCGCCGGGGAGCTGTTTTTT	NA	NA	TRBV19	TRBJ2-2
CASSFSRGSNTGELFF	TGTGCCAGCAGCTTCAGTCGGGGATCGAACACCGGGGAGCTGTTTTTT	NA	NA	TRBV5-4	TRBJ2-2
CASSAGERTNYGYTF	TGTGCCAGCAGCGCCGGGGAACGAACCAACTATGGCTACACCTTC	NA	NA	TRBV9	TRBJ1-2
CASSHRGGNTEAFF	TGTGCCAGCAGCCACAGGGGTGGTAACACTGAAGCTTTCTTT	NA	TRBD1	TRBV7-6	TRBJ1-1
CASSAGGGAWDEQFF	TGTGCCAGCAGCGCCGGCGGGGGGGCTTGGGATGAGCAGTTCTTC	NA	TRBD2	TRBV7-2	TRBJ2-1
CASSRNGEKLFF	TGTGCCAGCAGCCGAAATGGCGAAAAACTGTTTTTT	few	NA	TRBV11-2	TRBJ1-4
CASRDRVGSNQPQHF	TGTGCCAGCAGGGACAGGGTGGGTAGCAATCAGCCCCAGCATTTT	NA	TRBD1	TRBV2	TRBJ1-5
CAISPSGGDEQYF	TGTGCCATCAGTCCTAGCGGGGGGGACGAGCAGTACTTC	NA	TRBD2	TRBV10-3	TRBJ2-7
CASSIADRAEQYF	TGTGCCAGCAGTATCGCTGACAGGGCCGAGCAGTACTTC	NA	TRBD1	TRBV6-5	TRBJ2-7
CASSLLQPGQVLSYEQYF	TGTGCCAGCAGCTTACTTCAACCGGGACAGGTACTTTCCTACGAGCAGTACTTC	NA	TRBD1	TRBV7-9	TRBJ2-7
CASSSPAGATNEKLFF	TGTGCCAGCAGTTCCCCCGCGGGCGCAACTAATGAAAAACTGTTTTTT	NA	NA	TRBV28	TRBJ1-4
CASSGLDRGSSYEQYF	TGTGCCAGCAGTGGACTCGACAGGGGGAGCTCCTACGAGCAGTACTTC	once	TRBD1	TRBV25-1	TRBJ2-7
CASSVGLAGGPGTDTQYF	TGTGCCAGCAGCGTAGGACTAGCGGGGGGGCCAGGCACAGATACGCAGTATTTT	NA	TRBD2	TRBV9	TRBJ2-3
CASRGQGVRNSPLHF	TGTGCCAGCAGGGGACAGGGGGTCCGTAATTCACCCCTCCACTTT	NA	TRBD1	TRBV5-6	TRBJ1-6
CASSERQGGEQYF	TGCGCCAGCAGTGAGAGACAGGGTGGGGAGCAGTACTTC	NA	TRBD1	TRBV10-1	TRBJ2-7
CASSLRLGILGNTIYF	TGTGCCAGCAGCCTTCGTTTGGGCATCCTTGGAAACACCATATATTTT	NA	NA	TRBV11-2	TRBJ1-3
CASSLTSGTYTGELFF	TGTGCCAGCAGCCTAACTAGCGGGACTTACACCGGGGAGCTGTTTTTT	once	TRBD2	TRBV7-2	TRBJ2-2
CASSEDRTTNEQLFF	TGTGCCAGCAGTGAAGACAGGACAACTAATGAACAACTGTTTTTT	NA	NA	TRBV2	TRBJ1-4